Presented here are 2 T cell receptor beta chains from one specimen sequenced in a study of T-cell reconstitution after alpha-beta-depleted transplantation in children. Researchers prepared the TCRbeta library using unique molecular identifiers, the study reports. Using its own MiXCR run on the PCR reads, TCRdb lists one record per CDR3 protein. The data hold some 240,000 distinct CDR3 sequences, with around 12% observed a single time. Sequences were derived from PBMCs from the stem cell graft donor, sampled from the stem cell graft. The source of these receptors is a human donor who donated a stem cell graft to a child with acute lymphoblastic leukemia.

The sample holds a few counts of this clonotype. For the CDR3, the DNA is TGTGCCAGCAGCGCCCCAATTTTGGTAGCGGAAATTCACAATGAGCAGTTCTTC. Its translation is CASSAPILVAEIHNEQFF. The gene calls are TRBV11-2 and TRBJ2-1; maybe TRBD2 (6 bases). From germline, CDR1 is SGHAT and CDR2 FQNNGV. The CDR3 spans 18 residues. Trimming took off 5 bases at V and 5 bases at J, with 25 bases between the two ends.

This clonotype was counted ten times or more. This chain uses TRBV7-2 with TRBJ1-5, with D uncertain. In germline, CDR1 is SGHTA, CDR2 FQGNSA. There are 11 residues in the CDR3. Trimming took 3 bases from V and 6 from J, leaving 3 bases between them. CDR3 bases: TGTGCCAGCAGCTTCCGTCAGCCCCAGCATTTT. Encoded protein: CASSFRQPQHF.